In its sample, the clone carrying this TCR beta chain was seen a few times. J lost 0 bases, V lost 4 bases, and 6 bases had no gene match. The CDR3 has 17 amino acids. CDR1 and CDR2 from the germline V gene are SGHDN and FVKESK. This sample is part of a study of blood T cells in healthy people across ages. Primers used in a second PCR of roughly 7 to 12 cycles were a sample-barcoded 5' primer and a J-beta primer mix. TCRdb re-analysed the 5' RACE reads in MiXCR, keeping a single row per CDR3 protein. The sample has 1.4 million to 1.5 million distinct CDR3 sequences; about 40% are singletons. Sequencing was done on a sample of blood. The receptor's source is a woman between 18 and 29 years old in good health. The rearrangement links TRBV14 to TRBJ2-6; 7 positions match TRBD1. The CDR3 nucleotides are TGTGCCAGCAGCCCCCAGACAGGGCACTCTGGGGCCAACGTCCTGACTTTC. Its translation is CASSPQTGHSGANVLTF.